This entry lists 2 T cell receptor beta chains sequenced from one sample in a study of cytomegalovirus exposure and HLA in healthy donors. Primers included in the PCR were 60 Vbeta and 13 Jbeta primers. Profiling relied on immunoSEQ multiplex PCR, and the TCRdb table lists in-frame clones only, not all of them. This sample yields about 190,000 clones, of which 78% are seen a single time; around 6% belongs to the top ten. The sequencing input was PBMCs. The receptor source for this set is a woman aged 25 to 39 in good health and CMV-seropositive.

This clone has more than one count but fewer than ten. The chain combines TRBV25-1 with TRBJ2-2, with 7 bases aligning to TRBD2. V was clipped by 8 bases and J by 5 bases; unmatched bases: 11. In germline, CDR1 is MGHDK, CDR2 SYGVNS. This CDR3 is built from 15 residues. The CDR3 region is CASQHPGEGTGELFF. Here the CDR3 DNA reads TGTGCCAGCCAACACCCGGGGGAGGGTACCGGGGAGCTGTTTTTT.

This chain connects TRBV4-3 to TRBJ1-6; 7 bases are a match to TRBD1. Germline assignment: CDR1 LGHNA and CDR2 YSLEER. CDR3 size: 16 residues. The V gene end was trimmed by 0 bases and the J gene end by 7 bases; junction bases not matched to a gene: 6. DNA for the CDR3: TGCGCCAGCAGCCAAGATTCACAGGGGAGGAATTCACCCCTCCACTTT. This translates into CASSQDSQGRNSPLHF.